The 9 T cell receptor beta chains presented below share a single source sample, sequenced in a study of blood T cell repertoires in COVID-19. Libraries were prepared by immunoSEQ multiplex PCR; TCRdb keeps only in-frame clonotypes and omits some of them. The repertoire holds over 150,000 clones, with 85% to 90% as singletons. The sequencing sample was made of peripheral blood. These receptors were taken from a man in his fifties or sixties with active or convalescent COVID-19.

This chain connects TRBV9 to TRBJ1-5; tentative D call: TRBD1 (5 bases). Trimming left V 5 bases short and J 3 bases short, with 12 bases between. The CDR3 runs 14 residues. Germline-derived CDR1 and CDR2 are SGDLS and YYNGEE. CDR3 loop: CASSRVGDNQPQHF. The CDR3 DNA reads TGTGCCAGCAGTCGGGTAGGGGACAATCAGCCCCAGCATTTT.

The gene calls are TRBV2 and TRBJ2-2; 7 bases are a match to TRBD2. The CDR3 is 14 residues long. Germline CDR1 and CDR2: SNHLY and FYNNEI. V trimming: 6 bases; J trimming: 6 bases; junction bases outside the gene matches: 7. Here the CDR3 reads CASRLAGDAGELFF. The DNA of the CDR3 is TGTGCCAGCAGATTGGCGGGAGACGCCGGGGAGCTGTTTTTT.

The J gene is TRBJ2-3, the V gene TRBV18; tentatively, D is TRBD2 (6 bases). The CDR3 contains 14 residues. Trimming left V 6 bases short and J 6 bases short, with 16 bases between. CDR1 and CDR2 (germline): KGHSH, LQKENI. The CDR3 protein is CASSRLDSEDTQYF. CDR3 in DNA: TGTGCCAGCTCGCGACTAGATTCGGAGGATACGCAGTATTTT.

Note on this clone: The same CDR3 is also encoded by other DNA sequences in this sample. The rearrangement joins TRBV5-5 to TRBJ2-2; D is possibly TRBD1 (5 bases). V lost 0 bases and J lost 8, with 11 bases in between. This CDR3 spans 14 amino acids. The germline V gene encodes CDR1 SGHKS and CDR2 YYEKEE (reference sequence). CDR3 nucleotides: TGTGCCAGCAGCTTGGAGCAGGGCGCGGGGGAGCTGTTTTTT. Protein: CASSLEQGAGELFF.

This chain connects TRBV7-6 to TRBJ1-2; D unclear. Germline V CDR1 and CDR2: SGHVS, FNYEAQ. The V gene lost 1 base and the J gene lost 4 bases, with 7 bases spanning the gap. CDR3 size: 13 residues. This chain's CDR3 is CASSLGGTYGYTF. The DNA for the CDR3 is TGTGCCAGCAGCTTAGGAGGAACCTATGGCTACACCTTC.

CDR3 protein: CASSLVSDNYEQYF. The CDR3, as DNA: TGTGCCAGCAGCTTAGTATCGGACAACTACGAGCAGTACTTC. The chain couples TRBV11-3 to TRBJ2-7; the D gene is possibly TRBD1 (5 bases). The germline CDR1 and CDR2 sequences are SGHNT and YENEEA. V was pared by 1 base and J by 3 bases, with 10 bases between. This CDR3 contains 14 residues.

The gene calls are TRBV2 and TRBJ1-4, with 7 bases that match TRBD1. The germline gives CDR1 SNHLY, CDR2 FYNNEI. The CDR3 is 15 residues long. The J segment lost 8 bases and the V segment lost 2 bases, leaving 8 bases of the junction unmatched. CDR3 region: CASSELLGGGEKLFF. The CDR3 nucleotides are TGTGCCAGCAGTGAACTGCTCGGAGGGGGCGAAAAACTGTTTTTT.

The chain is built from TRBV3-1 (or the pseudogene TRBV3-2) and TRBJ2-5; TRBD1 agrees at 8 bases. Germline V gene lookup returns CDR1 LGHDT and CDR2 YNNKEL (reference sequence). Unmatched junction bases numbered 16, after V lost 2 bases and J lost 5 bases. The CDR3 consists of 18 residues. CDR3 region: CASSQLRPGGAGLETQYF. The DNA of the CDR3 is TGTGCCAGCAGCCAACTGCGGCCAGGGGGCGCAGGGTTGGAGACCCAGTACTTC.

The chain links TRBV6-6 to TRBJ1-3; no firm D call. Per the germline V gene, CDR1 is MNHNY and CDR2 is SVGAGI (reference sequence). CDR3 length: 15 residues. Deletions cut 4 bases from V and 0 bases from J, with 10 bases between. The CDR3: CASSLQQFSGNTIYF. In nucleotides, the CDR3 is TGTGCCAGCAGTTTACAGCAGTTCTCTGGAAACACCATATATTTT.